This TCR beta chain was documented in a study of T cells expressing NK-cell markers. Across the whole study: Sequencing of TCR beta repertoires drew on sorted CD3+CD56+NKG2C+, CD3+CD56+NKG2C- and CD3+CD56-NKG2C+ T cells. Study-wide results and limits: It remained uncertain whether the expanded NKG2C+ T cell clones were specific for HCMV antigens. Of the CD8+ T cells in 5 to 7 donors, 1.0-7.0% belonged to dominant NKG2C+ clonotypes.

The CDR3 totals 20 residues. Germline CDR1 is SGHTA and CDR2 is FQGNSA. To note about this clonotype: No antigen is known for it.

Reprocessing the 5' RACE reads, TCRdb reports a single entry for every CDR3 protein and omits DNA. Recorded here are 500,000 to 600,000 distinct CDR3 sequences; the top ten clones represent roughly 3.4%. The V call is TRBV7-2, the J call TRBJ2-7; TCRdb outputs TRBD1, but without DNA this stays unchecked. The sample taken for sequencing was blood T cells: a sorted CD56 or NKG2C T cell subset, CD4+ or CD8+ T cells, or bulk PBMC T cells (not recorded which). This clonotype was obtained from a man in his late teens or twenties in good health. CDR3 loop: CASSLAYGTGSLAGVYEQYF. The full variable domain, in which reference TRBV7-2 and TRBJ2-7 provide the parts outside the CDR3, is GAGVSQSPSNKVTEKGKDVELRCDPISGHTALYWYRQSLGQGLEFLIYFQGNSAPDKSGLPSDRFSAERTGGSVSTLTIQRTQQEDSAVYLCASSLAYGTGSLAGVYEQYFGPGTRLTVT.